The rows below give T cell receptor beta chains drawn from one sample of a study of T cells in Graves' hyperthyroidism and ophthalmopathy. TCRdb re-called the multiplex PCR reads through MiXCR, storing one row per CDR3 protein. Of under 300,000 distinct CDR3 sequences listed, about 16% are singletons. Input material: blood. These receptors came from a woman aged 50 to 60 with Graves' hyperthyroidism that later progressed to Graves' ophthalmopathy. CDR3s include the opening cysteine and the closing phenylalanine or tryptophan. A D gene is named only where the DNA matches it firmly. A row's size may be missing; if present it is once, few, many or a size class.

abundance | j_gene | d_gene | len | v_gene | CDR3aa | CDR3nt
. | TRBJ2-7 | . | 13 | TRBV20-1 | CSPSAGSSYEQYF | TGCAGTCCTTCCGCGGGTAGCTCCTACGAGCAGTACTTC
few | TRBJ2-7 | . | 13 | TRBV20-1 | CSARGSPTDEQYF | TGCAGTGCTAGAGGAAGCCCGACGGACGAGCAGTACTTC
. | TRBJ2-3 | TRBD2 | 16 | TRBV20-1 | CSAPPASGRATDTQYF | TGCAGTGCCCCCCCCGCTAGCGGGAGGGCCACAGATACGCAGTATTTT
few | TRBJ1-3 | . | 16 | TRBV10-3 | CAISDWYGPGRNTIYF | TGTGCCATCAGTGATTGGTATGGCCCCGGACGAAACACCATATATTTT
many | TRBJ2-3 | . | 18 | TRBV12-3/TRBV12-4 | CASSLSERQVGGTDTQYF | TGTGCCAGCAGTTTGAGCGAGCGCCAAGTAGGGGGCACAGATACGCAGTATTTT
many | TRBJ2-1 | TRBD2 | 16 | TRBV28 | CASREAGGGSYNEQFF | TGTGCCAGCAGGGAAGCGGGAGGGGGTTCCTACAATGAGCAGTTCTTC
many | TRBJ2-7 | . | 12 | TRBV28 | CASSSPRMEQYF | TGTGCCAGCAGTTCCCCCAGGATGGAGCAGTACTTC
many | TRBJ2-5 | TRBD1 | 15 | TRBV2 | CASSPDRAVGETQYF | TGTGCCAGCAGCCCTGACAGGGCGGTCGGAGAGACCCAGTACTTC
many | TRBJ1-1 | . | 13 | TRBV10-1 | CARRGVEDTEAFF | TGCGCCAGGAGGGGGGTTGAGGACACTGAAGCTTTCTTT
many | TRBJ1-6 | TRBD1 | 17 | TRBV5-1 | CASSPGQGIRRSSPLHF | TGCGCCAGCAGCCCGGGACAGGGAATTCGGAGGAGCTCACCCCTCCACTTT
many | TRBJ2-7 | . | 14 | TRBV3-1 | CASSQGAAALEQYF | TGTGCCAGCAGCCAAGGGGCAGCTGCACTCGAGCAGTACTTC
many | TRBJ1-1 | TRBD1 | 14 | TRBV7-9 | CASSPTTGGTEAFF | TGTGCCAGCAGCCCTACGACAGGGGGCACTGAAGCTTTCTTT
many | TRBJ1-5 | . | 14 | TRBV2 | CASRDSFSNQPQHF | TGTGCCAGCAGGGACAGTTTTAGCAATCAGCCCCAGCATTTT
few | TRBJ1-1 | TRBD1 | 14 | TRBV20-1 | CSASGTGADTEAFF | TGCAGTGCTTCCGGGACAGGGGCTGACACTGAAGCTTTCTTT
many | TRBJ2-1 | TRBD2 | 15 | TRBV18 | CASSPAGEAYNEQFF | TGTGCCAGCTCCCCAGCGGGAGAGGCCTACAATGAGCAGTTCTTC
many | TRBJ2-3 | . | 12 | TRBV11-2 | CASSLDDTTQYF | TGTGCCAGCAGCTTAGATGATACTACGCAGTATTTT
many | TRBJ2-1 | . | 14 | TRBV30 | CAWSVWQGSNEQFF | TGTGCCTGGAGTGTATGGCAGGGCTCCAATGAGCAGTTCTTC
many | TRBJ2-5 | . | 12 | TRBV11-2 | CASSWGAGAQYF | TGTGCCAGCAGCTGGGGGGCGGGGGCCCAGTACTTC
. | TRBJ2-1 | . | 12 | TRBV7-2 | CASSRTGTEQFF | TGTGCCAGCAGCCGCACCGGCACTGAGCAGTTCTTC
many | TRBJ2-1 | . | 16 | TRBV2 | CASSDPLDQRGNEQFF | TGTGCCAGCAGTGACCCCTTAGACCAAAGGGGCAATGAGCAGTTCTTC
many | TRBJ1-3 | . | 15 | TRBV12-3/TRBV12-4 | CASRELSSSGNTIYF | TGTGCCAGCAGAGAACTGTCCTCCTCTGGAAACACCATATATTTT
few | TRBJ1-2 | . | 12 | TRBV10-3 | CAIKEIGYGYTF | TGTGCCATCAAAGAGATTGGGTATGGCTACACCTTC
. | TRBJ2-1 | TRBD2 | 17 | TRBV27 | CASHRGLAGASYNEQFF | TGTGCCAGTCACAGGGGACTAGCGGGAGCGTCCTACAATGAGCAGTTCTTC
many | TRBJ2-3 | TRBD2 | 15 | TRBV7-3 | CASSLGLAGSDTQYF | TGTGCCAGCAGCTTAGGACTAGCGGGGTCAGATACGCAGTATTTT
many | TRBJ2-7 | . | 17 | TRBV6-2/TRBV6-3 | CASSYSRVGSIRYEQYF | TGTGCCAGCAGTTACTCACGCGTTGGTAGCATACGATACGAGCAGTACTTC
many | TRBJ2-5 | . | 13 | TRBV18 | CASSRAQQETQYF | TGTGCCAGCTCACGGGCACAGCAAGAGACCCAGTACTTC
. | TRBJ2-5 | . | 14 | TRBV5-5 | CASSLAGLGETQYF | TGTGCCAGCAGCTTGGCGGGGTTAGGGGAGACCCAGTACTTC
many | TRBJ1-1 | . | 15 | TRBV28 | CASSFGADPITEAFF | TGTGCCAGCAGTTTCGGAGCAGATCCAATCACTGAAGCTTTCTTT
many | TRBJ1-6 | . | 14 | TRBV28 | CASNRPREHSPLHF | TGTGCCAGCAACCGGCCCAGGGAGCATTCACCCCTCCACTTT
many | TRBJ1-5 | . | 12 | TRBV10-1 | CASSEPGQPQHF | TGCGCCAGCAGTGAGCCCGGTCAGCCCCAGCATTTT
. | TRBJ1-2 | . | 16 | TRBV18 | CASSPTGTDLFYGYTF | TGTGCCAGCTCACCCACCGGGACGGACCTTTTCTATGGCTACACCTTC
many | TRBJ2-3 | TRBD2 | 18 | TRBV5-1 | CASSFTSGRRVRTDTQYF | TGCGCCAGCAGCTTTACTAGCGGGAGAAGGGTACGCACAGATACGCAGTATTTT
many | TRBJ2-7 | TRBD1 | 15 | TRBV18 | CASSPPTTGGHEQYF | TGTGCCAGCTCACCACCGACGACAGGGGGCCACGAGCAGTACTTC
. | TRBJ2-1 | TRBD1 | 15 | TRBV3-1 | CASSLPGQGVYEQFF | TGTGCCAGCAGCCTTCCGGGACAGGGTGTATATGAGCAGTTCTTC
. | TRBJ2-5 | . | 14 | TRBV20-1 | CSAIRGAGQETQYF | TGCAGTGCGATTAGGGGGGCGGGACAAGAGACCCAGTACTTC
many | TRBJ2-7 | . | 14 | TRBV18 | CASSPIRGAYEQYF | TGTGCCAGCTCACCAATCAGGGGAGCCTACGAGCAGTACTTC
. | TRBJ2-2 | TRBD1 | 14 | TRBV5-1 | CASSLDPGGGELFF | TGCGCCAGCAGCTTGGACCCAGGGGGCGGGGAGCTGTTTTTT
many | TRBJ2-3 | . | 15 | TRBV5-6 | CASSLDYGNSITQYF | TGTGCCAGCAGCTTGGACTACGGAAACTCAATTACGCAGTATTTT
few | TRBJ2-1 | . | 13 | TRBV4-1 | CASSQDYRNEQFF | TGCGCCAGCAGCCAAGATTACAGAAATGAGCAGTTCTTC
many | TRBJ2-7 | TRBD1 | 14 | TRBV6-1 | CASRNRDRGYEQYF | TGTGCCAGCAGAAACCGGGACAGGGGTTACGAGCAGTACTTC
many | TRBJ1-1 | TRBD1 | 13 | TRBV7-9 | CASSRQGNTEAFF | TGTGCCAGCAGCCGACAGGGGAACACTGAAGCTTTCTTT
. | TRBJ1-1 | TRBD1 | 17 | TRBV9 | CASSPSPGTGMNTEAFF | TGTGCCAGCAGCCCTAGTCCCGGGACAGGGATGAACACTGAAGCTTTCTTT
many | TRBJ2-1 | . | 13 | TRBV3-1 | CASSQREGNEQFF | TGTGCCAGCAGCCAAAGAGAGGGTAATGAGCAGTTCTTC
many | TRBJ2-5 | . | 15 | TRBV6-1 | CASSQGTSWGETQYF | TGTGCCAGCAGTCAGGGGACATCCTGGGGAGAGACCCAGTACTTC
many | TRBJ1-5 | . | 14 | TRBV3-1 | CASGPGHSNQPQHF | TGTGCCAGCGGACCTGGGCATAGCAATCAGCCCCAGCATTTT
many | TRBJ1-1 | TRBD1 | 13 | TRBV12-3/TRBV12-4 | CASAQGGPTEAFF | TGTGCCAGCGCCCAGGGGGGTCCCACTGAAGCTTTCTTT
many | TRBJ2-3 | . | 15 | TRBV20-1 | CSAMSMEPSTDTQYF | TGCAGTGCTATGTCAATGGAGCCTAGCACAGATACGCAGTATTTT
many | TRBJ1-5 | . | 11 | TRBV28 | CASSGHQPQHF | TGTGCCAGCAGCGGACATCAGCCCCAGCATTTT
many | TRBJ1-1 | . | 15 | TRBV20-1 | CSARDLQGMNTEAFF | TGCAGTGCTAGAGACCTACAGGGAATGAACACTGAAGCTTTCTTT
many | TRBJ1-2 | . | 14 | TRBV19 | CASSSDRALYGYTF | TGTGCCAGTAGCTCGGACAGAGCTTTATATGGCTACACCTTC
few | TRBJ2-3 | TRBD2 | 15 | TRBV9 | CASSVTSGSIDTQYF | TGTGCCAGCAGCGTCACTAGCGGGAGCATAGATACGCAGTATTTT
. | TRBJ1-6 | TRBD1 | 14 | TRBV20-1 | CSASKGGNNSPLHF | TGCAGTGCTAGTAAAGGGGGCAATAATTCACCCCTCCACTTT
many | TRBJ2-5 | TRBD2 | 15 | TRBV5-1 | CASVEVAGRQETQYF | TGCGCCAGCGTAGAGGTAGCGGGACGGCAAGAGACCCAGTACTTC
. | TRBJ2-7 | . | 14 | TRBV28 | CASSFFGNLYEQYF | TGTGCCAGCAGTTTCTTCGGGAACCTATACGAGCAGTACTTC
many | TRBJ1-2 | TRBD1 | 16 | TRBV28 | CASSPVDRVKGYGYTF | TGTGCCAGCAGTCCGGTGGACAGGGTGAAGGGCTATGGCTACACCTTC
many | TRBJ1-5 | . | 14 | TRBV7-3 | CASSLGAANQPQHF | TGTGCCAGCAGCTTAGGGGCAGCCAATCAGCCCCAGCATTTT
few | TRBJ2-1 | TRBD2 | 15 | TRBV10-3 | CATGLAGGPDNEQFF | TGTGCCACGGGGCTAGCGGGAGGGCCAGACAATGAGCAGTTCTTC